This TCR beta chain was found in a study of shared clonotypes between healthy human individuals. About the study: Donors had three CD4 naive, three CD4 memory, two CD8 naive and one CD8 memory plate apiece. General study points: In contrast to clonotypes shared by all four donors, non-shared clonotypes had lower generation probabilities. Sorted-subset sequencing, rarefaction showed, was incomplete despite large depth.

The CDR3 is 14 amino acids. Losses at the gene ends were 7 bases for V and 6 bases for J; bases not matched to a gene: 3. Germline CDR1 SGHAT, CDR2 FQNNGV. In the authors' workflow: Filtering differed for immunoSEQ, which gave only junction sequences without quality scores. TCRdb's table, derived via immunoSEQ multiplex PCR, lists solely in-frame clones and lacks some. V, J and clone size are those of that table, while D and trimming were read from the DNA. The profile covers roughly 1.4 million clones, with roughly 98.5% appearing a single time and about 0.35% taken by the ten largest. Comments on this clone: Its antigen is unidentified.

Sequenced: naive CD4+ T cells sorted from blood. Specified subset: CD45RA+ positively selected. The receptor was derived from a man between 25 and 39 years old in good health. The rearrangement uses TRBV11-2 and TRBJ2-5; 15 nucleotides line up with TRBD2. The DNA of the CDR3 is TGTGCCAGCACCGGGACTAGCGGGAGGAAGACCCAGTACTTC. This sequence encodes CASTGTSGRKTQYF.